This note documents a single T cell receptor beta chain sequence. This clone's antigen is unknown. The CDR3 spans 14 residues, from the cysteine through the phenylalanine. Only the protein sequence is given. CDR1 KGHSH and CDR2 LQKENI are derived from the germline V gene. This entry belongs to a study of T cell clusters in autoimmune cytopenias (dated by TCRdb to the late 2010s). Notes on the research overall: Among healthy donor controls, the mean age was roughly 56 years, the median age was roughly 60 years, and about half of the roughly 40 were female. A median TRB sequencing depth of roughly 56,000 reads per sample was reached, and a median of roughly 2,500 distinct TRB clonotypes per sample was obtained. Alongside healthy, CLL and autoimmune hepatitis controls, autoimmune cytopenia patients had their peripheral blood TRB and IGH repertoires sequenced at active disease and again during treatment follow-up. The study aimed to test whether autoimmune cytopenia patients carry a disease-specific immune repertoire signature usable as a blood-based biomarker. For primary cytopenia, about two dozen age-matched healthy donors were used as controls, and for secondary cytopenia, roughly 14 age-matched CLL patients were used as controls. The comparison group for autoimmune hepatitis repertoires was about two dozen healthy donors matched for age and sex. What the authors observed across the whole study: Healthy donors had almost three times as many exclusive TRB clusters as active autoimmune hepatitis patients, a finding consistent with an autoimmunity-wide signature. GLIPH suggested that primary autoimmune cytopenia patients lacked physiological T cell clusters: roughly 50 clusters were exclusive to healthy donors versus around 18 exclusive to patients. The T cell clusters were only ever defined in silico, so experimental validation of their functional role was still needed. In the comparison of secondary cytopenia with CLL, no cluster-lack signature showed up, apparently because the dominant lymphoma-associated repertoire masked the signature. TRB repertoire shifts, with less even repertoires in secondary cytopenia and CLL, mostly reflected lymphoma bias rather than autoimmunity.

For each sample, TRB amplification used 200 to 250 ng of peripheral blood genomic DNA, equal to some 38,000 genome equivalents. Multiplex PCR with a touch-down protocol amplified TRB rearrangements, with the TRB-A and TRB-B primer pools combined in a single tube. Illumina adapters and sample indices were attached to the amplicons through two consecutive PCR reactions using Phusion HS II polymerase. The amplicons were gel-purified using the NucleoSpin Gel and PCR Clean-up kit, after which quantification was performed by Qubit and quality was checked on an Agilent 2100 Bioanalyzer. Libraries were sequenced on an Illumina MiSeq using 600-cycle, single-indexed, paired-end runs. As for the original processing: Alignment and assembly of TRB reads were performed with MiXCR version 2.1.12 and the default MiXCR reference library. A clone was defined by each unique CDR3 nucleotide sequence, and the analysis included only productive sequences with two or more reads. To assess repertoire diversity, an R script computed alpha-parameterized diversity profiles (alpha 0 to 5), which included the Shannon (alpha 1) and Simpson (alpha 2) indices. The tcR package was used to compute combinatorial TRB VJ usage, which was then compared between cohorts by principal component analysis with ade4. TCRbeta CDR3s were clustered with GLIPH on cohort pairs matched by age and read depth, and cluster frequencies were compared by Wilcoxon test. TCRdb reprocessed the reads and provides one entry for every CDR3 protein sequence; no DNA is given. The V and J calls here are based on TCRdb, not the publication. This specimen's table enumerates about 11,000 distinct CDR3 sequences. The ten largest clones take up 20% to 30% of the sample.

This sample was shared with a second study, whose subject was T cell repertoires in aging, cancer and after chemotherapy. As the second study states: Six donor age groups were covered, ranging from 30 or younger up to 70 or older, and each group contained at least three individuals. Healthy donor control TCR repertoires were recorded over several months to years and showed clear clonal overlap across re-sampling. In total, the full dataset held some 8.2 million TCR reads. Untreated patients with hematological or solid cancers showed significantly lower blood TCR diversity and higher clonality than age-matched healthy donors. In healthy donors, the drop in TCR diversity with age came mainly from a loss of richness, whereas in cancer patients a loss of evenness also played a part. In both cancer cohorts, median generation probability rose over the chemotherapy interval, which suggests that the repertoire was reconstituted through rebound thymic output. The authors noted that the repertoire data do not allow conclusions about immunological memory after chemotherapy. Peripheral blood TCR beta repertoires from healthy donors and cancer patients were profiled to examine immunoaging and T cell reconstitution after chemotherapy. The cohort comprised 220 or so cancer patients, over 90 with hematological and over 110 with solid cancers, plus 95 healthy donors as a reference group. MiXCR versions 2.12 and 3.0.5 were used to process TRB sequences. The repertoire metrics were Shannon diversity, evenness, clonality (calculated as one minus evenness), and diversity profiles parameterized by alpha from 0 to 5. The IGoR algorithm was used to compute generation probabilities of clones in paired pre- and post-chemotherapy samples.

The sequencing sample was made of peripheral blood. The V and J genes are TRBV18 and TRBJ2-7. The sequence was obtained from a human donor in good health. The encoded CDR3 is CASSPPFFGYEQYF. Full variable domain (CDR3 extended with the reference TRBV18 and TRBJ2-7 proteins): NAGVMQNPRHLVRRRGQEARLRCSPMKGHSHVYWYRQLPEEGLKFMVYLQKENIIDESGMPKERFSAEFPKEGPSILRIQQVVRGDSAAYFCASSPPFFGYEQYFGPGTRLTVT.